These 16 T cell receptor beta chains came from one sample sequenced in a study of OX40 agonist ivuxolimab in advanced cancers. Clones were sequenced by immunoSEQ multiplex PCR, and TCRdb holds only the in-frame ones, with some missing. The table has 55,000 to 75,000 clones, approximately 91% seen once. This specimen was CD4+ or CD8+ T cells sorted from blood, taken in a trial of the OX40 agonist ivuxolimab. The receptors originated from an adult with an advanced solid tumor such as melanoma, head and neck, liver or kidney cancer.

This clone was detected once. V and J are TRBV28 and TRBJ2-2; possibly TRBD1 for D (6 bases). Germline values: CDR1 MDHEN, CDR2 SYDVKM. The CDR3 totals 20 residues. Trimming stripped 5 bases from V and 0 bases from J, with 25 bases between. The CDR3 is CASSPPTFSGQMANTGELFF. CDR3 sequence (DNA): TGTGCCAGCAGTCCCCCCACCTTTTCGGGACAAATGGCGAACACCGGGGAGCTGTTTTTT. The full variable domain, its missing parts supplied by reference TRBV28 and TRBJ2-2, is DVKVTQSSRYLVKRTGEKVFLECVQDMDHENMFWYRQDPGLGLRLIYFSYDVKMKEKGDIPEGYSVSREKKERFSLILESASTNQTSMYLCASSPPTFSGQMANTGELFFGEGSRLTVL.

This clone has only a few counts. The chain is built from TRBV4-3 and TRBJ2-1; D unresolved. The germline V gene has CDR1 LGHNA and CDR2 YSLEER. V gave up 0 bases and J gave up 4 bases, with 10 bases separating them. The CDR3 covers 15 residues. For the CDR3, the DNA is TGCGCCAGCAGCCAAGAAACCGAGGCATACAATGAGCAGTTCTTC. Its protein is CASSQETEAYNEQFF.

V gene TRBV7-3 combines with J gene TRBJ2-1, with TRBD2 as a possible D gene (5 bases). The length of the CDR3 is 14 residues. Trimming took 6 bases from V and 5 from J, leaving 14 bases between them. The germline gives CDR1 SGHTA, CDR2 FQGTGA. CDR3 sequence: CASSLSGTDNEQFF. CDR3 DNA: TGTGCCAGCAGTCTCAGCGGTACGGACAATGAGCAGTTCTTC.

In this sample, this clone turned up once. The chain joins TRBV7-2 to TRBJ2-3, with D possibly being TRBD1 (6 bases). Trimming took off 3 bases at V and 2 bases at J, with 12 bases between the two ends. Per the germline V gene, CDR1 is SGHTA and CDR2 is FQGNSA. The CDR3 extends over 15 amino acids. The CDR3 region is CASSLGPGVTDTQYF. As DNA, the CDR3 is TGTGCCAGCAGCTTGGGCCCAGGGGTCACAGATACGCAGTATTTT.

DNA for the CDR3: TGTGCCAGCAGCCGGGGGGGAGCCTACGAGCAGTACTTC. Translated, it gives CASSRGGAYEQYF. The chain employs TRBV7-9 and TRBJ2-7; 8 positions match TRBD2. CDR3 size: 13 residues. The V segment lost 5 bases and the J segment 2 bases; nucleotides outside the gene matches: 2. The V gene's germline CDR1 is SEHNR and CDR2 FQNEAQ (reference sequence).

This chain links TRBV10-2 with TRBJ1-5; D gene unclear. Germline V gene data show CDR1 as WSHSY and CDR2 as SAAADI. This CDR3 region has 13 residues. V was pared by 3 bases and J by 7 bases, with 10 bases between. The CDR3 DNA reads TGCGCCAGCAGTGATTGGGCTGGGCAGCCCCAGCATTTT. It yields the protein CASSDWAGQPQHF.

This clone has only one observation. V usage is TRBV2 and J usage is TRBJ1-5; D is possibly TRBD1 (6 bases). This CDR3 is 16 amino acids long. The V end lost 1 base, the J end lost 3 bases, and 13 bases lay between the germline ends. Germline-derived CDR1 and CDR2 are SNHLY and FYNNEI. CDR3 in DNA: TGTGCCAGCAGTGAAGTGAGGGGGTTGGTCAATCAGCCCCAGCATTTT. It yields the protein CASSEVRGLVNQPQHF. Full variable domain (rest looked up from reference TRBV2 and TRBJ1-5): EPEVTQTPSHQVTQMGQEVILRCVPISNHLYFYWYRQILGQKVEFLVSFYNNEISEKSEIFDDQFSVERPDGSNFTLKIRSTKLEDSAMYFCASSEVRGLVNQPQHFGDGTRLSIL.

A single count supports this clone. V usage is TRBV10-3 and J usage is TRBJ2-2; TRBD1 matches 7 bases. The germline gives CDR1 ENHRY, CDR2 SYGVKD. V dropped 6 bases and J dropped 3; count of bases not matched to a gene: 4. CDR3 length: 14 amino acids. The CDR3 DNA reads as TGTGCCATCAGGACAGGGTGGGACACCGGGGAGCTGTTTTTT. Translated: CAIRTGWDTGELFF.

V is TRBV30 and J is TRBJ2-2; D is unresolved. The V gene's germline CDR1 is GTSNPN and CDR2 SVGIG (reference sequence). Trimming left V 0 bases short and J 6 bases short, with 2 bases between. There are 11 residues in the CDR3. The CDR3 region has the DNA TGTGCCTGGAGTGTTGCCGGGGAGCTGTTTTTT. Amino acids: CAWSVAGELFF.

The rearrangement links TRBV5-1 to TRBJ1-2; 9 bases are shared with TRBD1. Germline CDR1 reads SGHRS; CDR2 reads YFSETQ. After removal of 1 base from V and 4 bases from J, the junction contained 8 bases not matched to a gene. The CDR3 contains 16 residues. The CDR3 protein is CASSLSGTGNFYGYTF. The CDR3 nucleotides are TGCGCCAGCAGCTTGAGCGGGACAGGGAATTTCTATGGCTACACCTTC.

This chain joins TRBV6-6 and TRBJ2-5; D ambiguous. The CDR3 covers 13 residues. V was clipped by 5 bases and J by 1 base, with 8 bases between them. Germline CDR1 is MNHNY and CDR2 is SVGAGI (reference sequence). CDR3 nucleotide sequence: TGTGCCAGCAGTCCCCGGTCCCAAGAGACCCAGTACTTC. Its protein is CASSPRSQETQYF.

The gene calls are TRBV5-8 and TRBJ2-1; no clear D. Germline V gene lookup returns CDR1 SGHTS and CDR2 YDEGEE. There are 11 residues in the CDR3. V lost 5 bases to trimming and J lost 10 bases, with 10 bases between them. The CDR3 loop reads CASRDQSEQFF. CDR3 nucleotide sequence: TGTGCCAGCAGGGACCAATCGGAGCAGTTCTTC.

V usage is TRBV5-4 and J usage is TRBJ2-2; 7 bases line up with TRBD1. The V gene end was trimmed by 5 bases and the J gene end by 7 bases; junction bases not matched to a gene: 8. Germline-derived CDR1 and CDR2 are SGHNT and YYREEE (reference sequence). The CDR3 contains 14 residues. CDR3 loop: CASRSQGLGGELFF. DNA of the CDR3: TGTGCCAGCAGATCACAGGGGTTAGGCGGGGAGCTGTTTTTT.

The CDR3 coding sequence is TGTGCCAGCAGCCCCCGCACCGAGCAGTACTTC. Amino acid sequence: CASSPRTEQYF. The chain combines TRBV7-8 with TRBJ2-7, with D unresolved. Trimming removed 5 bases at V and 6 bases at J, with 8 bases between. The CDR3 has 11 residues. Looked up from germline, CDR1 is SGHVS and CDR2 is FQNEAQ.

V and J are TRBV27 and TRBJ2-3; maybe TRBD2 (5 bases). The CDR3 loop spans 17 amino acids. With 0 bases removed from V and 4 bases from J, the gap between germline ends came to 17 bases. Germline loops: CDR1 MNHEY, CDR2 SMNVEV (reference sequence). The CDR3 nucleotides read TGTGCCAGCAGTTTATCGTACTTGCCCCAGAGGGCAGATACGCAGTATTTT. Translated: CASSLSYLPQRADTQYF.

J is TRBJ2-7 and V is TRBV7-2, with 8 bases identical to TRBD2. The V gene's germline CDR1 is SGHTA and CDR2 FQGNSA. V lost 5 bases to trimming and J lost 6 bases; unmatched junction nucleotides: 12. The CDR3 length is 15 residues. The CDR3 DNA reads as TGTGCCAGCAGCAGTCCGGGACTAGGGGCCTCCGAGCAGTACTTC. It specifies CASSSPGLGASEQYF.